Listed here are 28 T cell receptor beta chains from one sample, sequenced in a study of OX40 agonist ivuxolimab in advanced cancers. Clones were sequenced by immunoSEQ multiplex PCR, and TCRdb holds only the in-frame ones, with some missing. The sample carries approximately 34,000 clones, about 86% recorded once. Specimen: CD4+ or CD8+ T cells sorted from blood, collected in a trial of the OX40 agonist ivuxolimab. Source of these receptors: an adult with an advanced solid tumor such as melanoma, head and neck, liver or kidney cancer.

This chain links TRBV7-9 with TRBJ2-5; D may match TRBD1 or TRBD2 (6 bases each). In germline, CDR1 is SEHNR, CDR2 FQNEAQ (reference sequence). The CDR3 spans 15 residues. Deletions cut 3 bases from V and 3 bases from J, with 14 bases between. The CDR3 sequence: CASSFLGGLKETQYF. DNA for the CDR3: TGTGCCAGCAGCTTTTTGGGGGGCCTTAAAGAGACCCAGTACTTC.

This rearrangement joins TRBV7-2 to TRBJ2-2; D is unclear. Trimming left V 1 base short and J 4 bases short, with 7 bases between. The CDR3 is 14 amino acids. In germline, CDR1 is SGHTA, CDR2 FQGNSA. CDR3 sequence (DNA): TGTGCCAGCAGCTTAGAACCAGCCACCGGGGAGCTGTTTTTT. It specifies CASSLEPATGELFF. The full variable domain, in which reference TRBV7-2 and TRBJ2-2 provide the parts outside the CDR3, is GAGVSQSPSNKVTEKGKDVELRCDPISGHTALYWYRQSLGQGLEFLIYFQGNSAPDKSGLPSDRFSAERTGGSVSTLTIQRTQQEDSAVYLCASSLEPATGELFFGEGSRLTVL.

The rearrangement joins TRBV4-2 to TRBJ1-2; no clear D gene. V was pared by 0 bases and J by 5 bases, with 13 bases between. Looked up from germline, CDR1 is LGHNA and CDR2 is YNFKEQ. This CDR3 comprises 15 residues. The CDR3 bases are TGTGCCAGCAGCCAAGATAGGGCAGATTTTTATGGCTACACCTTC. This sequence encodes CASSQDRADFYGYTF.

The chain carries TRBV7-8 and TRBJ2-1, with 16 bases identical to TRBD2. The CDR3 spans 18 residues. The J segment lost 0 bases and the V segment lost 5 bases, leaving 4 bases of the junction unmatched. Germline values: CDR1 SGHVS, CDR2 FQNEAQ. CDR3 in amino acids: CASSRGLAGGASYNEQFF. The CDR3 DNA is TGTGCCAGCAGCCGGGGACTAGCGGGAGGGGCCTCCTACAATGAGCAGTTCTTC.

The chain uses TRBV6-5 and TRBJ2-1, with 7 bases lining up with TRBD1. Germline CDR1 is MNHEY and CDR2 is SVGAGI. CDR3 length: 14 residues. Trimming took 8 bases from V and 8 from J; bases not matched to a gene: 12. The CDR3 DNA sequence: TGTGCCAGCCACAGGAGTGACAGGGTCTATGAGCAGTTCTTC. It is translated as CASHRSDRVYEQFF.

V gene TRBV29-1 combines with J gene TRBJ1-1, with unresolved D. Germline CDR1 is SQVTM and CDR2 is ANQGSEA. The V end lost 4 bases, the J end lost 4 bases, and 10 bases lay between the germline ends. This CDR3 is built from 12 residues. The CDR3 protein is CSVGGFGTEAFF. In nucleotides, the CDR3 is TGCAGCGTTGGCGGATTTGGCACTGAAGCTTTCTTT.

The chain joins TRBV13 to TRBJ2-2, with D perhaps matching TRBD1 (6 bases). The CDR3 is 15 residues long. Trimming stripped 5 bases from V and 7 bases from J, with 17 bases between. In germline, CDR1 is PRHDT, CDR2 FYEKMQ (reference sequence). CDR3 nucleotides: TGTGCCAGCAGCCTACTGACAGGTTGGGGCGGGGAGCTGTTTTTT. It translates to CASSLLTGWGGELFF. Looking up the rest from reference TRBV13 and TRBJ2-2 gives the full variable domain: AAGVIQSPRHLIKEKRETATLKCYPIPRHDTVYWYQQGPGQDPQFLISFYEKMQSDKGSIPDRFSAQQFSDYHSELNMSSLELGDSALYFCASSLLTGWGGELFFGEGSRLTVL.

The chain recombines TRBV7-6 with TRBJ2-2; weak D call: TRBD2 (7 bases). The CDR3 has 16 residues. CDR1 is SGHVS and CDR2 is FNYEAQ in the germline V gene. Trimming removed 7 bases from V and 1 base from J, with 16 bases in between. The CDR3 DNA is TGTGCCAGCACCCAGGTGGGGGGGCGGAACACCGGGGAGCTGTTTTTT. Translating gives CASTQVGGRNTGELFF.

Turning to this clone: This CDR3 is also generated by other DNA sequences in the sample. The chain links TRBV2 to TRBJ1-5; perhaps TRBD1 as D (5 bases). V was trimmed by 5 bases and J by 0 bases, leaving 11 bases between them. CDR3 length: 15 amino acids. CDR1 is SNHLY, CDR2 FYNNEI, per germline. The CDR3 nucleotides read TGTGCCAGCAGTACGGGGCCCCTTAGCAATCAGCCCCAGCATTTT. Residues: CASSTGPLSNQPQHF.

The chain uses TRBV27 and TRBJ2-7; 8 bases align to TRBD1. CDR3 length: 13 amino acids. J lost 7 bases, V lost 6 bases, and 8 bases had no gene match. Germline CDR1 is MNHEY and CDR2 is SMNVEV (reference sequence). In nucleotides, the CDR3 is TGTGCCAGCAGGGCGCAGGGGGCCGGAGAGCAGTACTTC. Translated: CASRAQGAGEQYF.

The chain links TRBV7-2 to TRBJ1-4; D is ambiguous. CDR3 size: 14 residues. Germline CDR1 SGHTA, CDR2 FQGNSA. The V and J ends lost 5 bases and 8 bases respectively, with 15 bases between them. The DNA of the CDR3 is TGTGCCAGCAGCCTAAGAGGTGGGGTCGAAAAACTGTTTTTT. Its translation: CASSLRGGVEKLFF.

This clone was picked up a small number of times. The CDR3 reads CASSLGSPLHF. For the CDR3, the DNA is TGTGCCAGCAGCTTAGGTTCACCCCTCCACTTT. This sequence joins TRBV11-2 and TRBJ1-6, with D hard to call. V was clipped by 1 base and J by 9 bases, with 1 base between them. The CDR3 runs to 11 residues. Looked up from germline, CDR1 is SGHAT and CDR2 is FQNNGV.

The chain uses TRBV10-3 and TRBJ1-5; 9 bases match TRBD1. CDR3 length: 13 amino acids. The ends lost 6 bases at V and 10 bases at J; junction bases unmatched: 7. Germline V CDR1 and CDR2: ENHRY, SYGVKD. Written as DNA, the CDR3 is TGTGCCATCAGCCCAGGACAGGGGCAACCCCAGCATTTT. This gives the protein CAISPGQGQPQHF.

The CDR3 bases are TGTGCCAGCAGTTTACTATTGGCGGATAACACCGGGGAGCTGTTTTTT. It translates to CASSLLLADNTGELFF. The chain joins TRBV28 to TRBJ2-2, with no clear D. V lost 2 bases to trimming and J lost 2 bases, with 12 bases between them. CDR3 length equals 16 residues. Germline V gives CDR1 MDHEN, CDR2 SYDVKM.

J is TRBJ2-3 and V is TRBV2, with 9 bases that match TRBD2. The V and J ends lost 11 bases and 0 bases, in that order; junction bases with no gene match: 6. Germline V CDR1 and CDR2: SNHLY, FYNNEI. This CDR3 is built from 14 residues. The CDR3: CAQRREGSTDTQYF. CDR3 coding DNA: TGTGCCCAAAGGCGGGAGGGTAGCACAGATACGCAGTATTTT.

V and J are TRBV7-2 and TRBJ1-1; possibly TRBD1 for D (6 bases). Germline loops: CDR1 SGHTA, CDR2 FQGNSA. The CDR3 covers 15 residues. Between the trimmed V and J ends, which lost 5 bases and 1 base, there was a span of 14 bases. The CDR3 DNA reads TGTGCCAGCAGCCGGGGGGCAGGGGCGAACACTGAAGCTTTCTTT. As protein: CASSRGAGANTEAFF.

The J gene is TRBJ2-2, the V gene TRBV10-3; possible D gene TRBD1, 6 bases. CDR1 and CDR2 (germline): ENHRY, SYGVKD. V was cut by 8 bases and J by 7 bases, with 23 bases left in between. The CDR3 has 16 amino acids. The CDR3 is CAIRTFGPGDIGELFF. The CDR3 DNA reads TGTGCCATCCGTACTTTTGGACCAGGGGACATCGGGGAGCTGTTTTTT.

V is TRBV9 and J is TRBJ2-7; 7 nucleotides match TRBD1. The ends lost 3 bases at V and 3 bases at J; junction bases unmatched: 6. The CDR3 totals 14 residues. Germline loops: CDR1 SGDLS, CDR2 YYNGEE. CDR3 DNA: TGTGCCAGCAGCGAGGGGACAGCAGTCTACGAGCAGTACTTC. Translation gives CASSEGTAVYEQYF.

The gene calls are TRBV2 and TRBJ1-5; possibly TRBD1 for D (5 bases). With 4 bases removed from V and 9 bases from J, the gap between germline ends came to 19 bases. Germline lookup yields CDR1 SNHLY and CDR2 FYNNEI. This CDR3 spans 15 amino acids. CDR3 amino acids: CASSGSDSIFRPQHF. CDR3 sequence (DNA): TGTGCCAGCAGTGGAAGCGACAGCATCTTTCGGCCCCAGCATTTT.

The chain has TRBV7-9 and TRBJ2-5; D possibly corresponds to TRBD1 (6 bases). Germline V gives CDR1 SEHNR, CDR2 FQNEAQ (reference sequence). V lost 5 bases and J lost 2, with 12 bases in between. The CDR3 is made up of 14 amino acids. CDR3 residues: CASSNAQGQETQYF. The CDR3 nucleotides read TGTGCCAGCAGCAATGCACAGGGTCAAGAGACCCAGTACTTC.

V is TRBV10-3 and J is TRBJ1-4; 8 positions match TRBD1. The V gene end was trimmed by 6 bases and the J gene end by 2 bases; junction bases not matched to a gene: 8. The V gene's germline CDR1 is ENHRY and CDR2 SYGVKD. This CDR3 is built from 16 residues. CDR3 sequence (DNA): TGTGCCATCAGCGCAAATTACAGGGGGACTAATGAAAAACTGTTTTTT. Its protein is CAISANYRGTNEKLFF.

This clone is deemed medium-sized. CDR3 residues: CASTKGGVGYTF. Written as DNA, the CDR3 is TGTGCCAGCACCAAAGGAGGGGTAGGCTACACCTTC. V and J are TRBV2 and TRBJ1-2, with D possibly TRBD1 on 5 matching bases. The CDR3 length is 12 residues. With 7 bases removed from V and 8 bases from J, the gap between germline ends came to 14 bases. Germline-derived CDR1 and CDR2 are SNHLY and FYNNEI.

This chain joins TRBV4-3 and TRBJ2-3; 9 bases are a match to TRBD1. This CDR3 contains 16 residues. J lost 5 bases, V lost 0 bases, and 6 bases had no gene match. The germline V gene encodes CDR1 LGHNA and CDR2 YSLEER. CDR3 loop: CASSQDYRGLGDTQYF. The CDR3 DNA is TGCGCCAGCAGCCAAGACTACAGGGGGCTGGGAGATACGCAGTATTTT.

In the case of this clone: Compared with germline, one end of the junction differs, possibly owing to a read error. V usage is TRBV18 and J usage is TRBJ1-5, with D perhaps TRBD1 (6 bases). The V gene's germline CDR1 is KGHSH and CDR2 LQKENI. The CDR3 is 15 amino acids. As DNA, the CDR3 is TGTGCCAGCTCTCCACAGGGAAGGGGCAATCAGCCCCAGCATTTT. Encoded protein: CASSPQGRGNQPQHF.

CDR3 sequence (DNA): TGTGCCAGCAGCCCTCGGGTACTGGCGGGAGGTCTCAATGAGCAGTTCTTC. This translates into CASSPRVLAGGLNEQFF. The chain has TRBV5-4 and TRBJ2-1; 8 bases agree with TRBD2. Germline V lookup: CDR1 SGHNT, CDR2 YYREEE (reference sequence). This CDR3 spans 17 amino acids. The V gene end was trimmed by 4 bases and the J gene end by 6 bases; junction bases not matched to a gene: 15.

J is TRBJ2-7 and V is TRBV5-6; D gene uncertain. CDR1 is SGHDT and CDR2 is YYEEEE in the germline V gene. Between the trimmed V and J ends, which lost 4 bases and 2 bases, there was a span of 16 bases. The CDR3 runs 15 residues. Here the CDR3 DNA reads TGTGCCAGCAGCCGACCGACTGAAGCAACCTACGAGCAGTACTTC. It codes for CASSRPTEATYEQYF.

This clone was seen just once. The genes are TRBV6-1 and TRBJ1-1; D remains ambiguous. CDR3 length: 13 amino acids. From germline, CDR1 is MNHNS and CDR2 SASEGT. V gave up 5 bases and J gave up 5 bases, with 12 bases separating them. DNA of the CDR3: TGTGCCAGCAGTACCCAGCTTAAGACTGAAGCTTTCTTT. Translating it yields CASSTQLKTEAFF.

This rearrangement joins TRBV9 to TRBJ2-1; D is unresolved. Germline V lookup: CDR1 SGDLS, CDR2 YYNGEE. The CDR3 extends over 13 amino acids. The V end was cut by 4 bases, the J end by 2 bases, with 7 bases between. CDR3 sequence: CASSPDPYNEQFF. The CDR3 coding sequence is TGTGCCAGCAGCCCTGATCCCTACAATGAGCAGTTCTTC.